A single sample is the source of the 29 T cell receptor beta chains below, sequenced in a study of tumor and adjacent non-tumor tissue in lung cancer. Three rounds of nested PCR, following a modified ARM-PCR protocol, produced the TCRbeta library. MiXCR was run by TCRdb on the multiplex PCR reads, yielding one entry per CDR3 protein. There are tens of thousands of distinct CDR3 sequences in the sample; around 76% occur only once, and approximately 40% lies in the top ten. The template was RNA from unsorted bulk tissue. Distant lung tissue was collected more than 3 cm away from the tumor edge. Sequenced sample: distant non-tumor lung tissue. These receptors were obtained from a man in his sixties or seventies with non-small cell lung cancer.

Remarks on this clonotype: One junction end disagrees with the germline gene, perhaps due to a read error. This sequence joins TRBV12-3 or TRBV12-4 and TRBJ2-5; 12 bases agree with TRBD2. The CDR3 is 15 residues long. The CDR3 spells CASGRLAGVVESQYF. CDR3 DNA sequence: TGTGCCAGCGGCAGACTAGCGGGAGTGGTGGAGAGCCAGTACTTC.

Of note for this clonotype: The germline gene is not matched at one end of the junction; a read error may be the cause. J is TRBJ2-1 and V is TRBV19; D unresolved. The germline gives CDR1 LNHDA, CDR2 SQIVND (reference sequence). CDR3 length: 17 residues. CDR3 in amino acids: CANSIDKSESSYNERFF. CDR3 nucleotide sequence: TGTGCCAATAGTATAGATAAGAGCGAAAGCTCCTACAATGAGCGGTTCTTC.

This clonotype was seen a few times. One base away lies a much larger clone, so this may be a sequencing read error. This chain uses TRBV6-5 with TRBJ2-5; 7 bases map to TRBD1. Germline CDR1 MNHEY, CDR2 SVGAGI. The CDR3 has 13 amino acids. With 10 bases clipped from V and 1 base from J, the junction kept 6 bases outside the gene matches. CDR3 bases: TGTGCCAACAGAACAGGGGCCCAAGAGACCCAGTACTTC. Amino acid sequence: CANRTGAQETQYF.

Remarks on this clonotype: No conserved phenylalanine or tryptophan ends this CDR3, so it is likely a read error. V usage is TRBV6-2 or TRBV6-3 and J usage is TRBJ2-5; 7 bases line up with TRBD1. The germline CDR1 and CDR2 sequences are MNHEY and SVGEGT. The CDR3 covers 14 residues. This CDR3 reads CASSPGQIQEAQYL. In DNA form, the CDR3 reads TGTGCCAGCAGTCCGGGACAGATTCAAGAGGCCCAGTACCTC.

The chain has TRBV20-1 and TRBJ2-7, with 9 bases identical to TRBD1. This CDR3 comprises 12 residues. The V and J ends lost 6 bases and 8 bases, in that order; junction bases with no gene match: 8. Germline V gene data show CDR1 as DFQATT and CDR2 as SNEGSKA (reference sequence). The CDR3 reads CSASDRGYQQYF. CDR3 coding DNA: TGCAGTGCGTCGGACAGGGGTTACCAGCAGTACTTC.

V is TRBV5-5 and J is TRBJ2-3; D perhaps matches TRBD1 (6 bases). Judging by the DNA end, TRBJ1-5 fits better; the J call may be wrong. The CDR3 extends over 16 amino acids. Looked up from germline, CDR1 is SGHKS and CDR2 is YYEKEE (reference sequence). The CDR3 region is CASSLGGHGPTDTQHF. In nucleotides, the CDR3 is TGTGCCAGCAGCTTGGGGGGACATGGGCCGACAGATACGCAGCATTTT.

The sample holds a few counts of this clonotype. A read error may be the cause here, since a much bigger clone is one base away. The conserved phenylalanine or tryptophan normally closing the CDR3 is absent here, so this likely arose from a read error. The chain has TRBV29-1 and TRBJ1-2; D is unclear. Germline-derived CDR1 and CDR2 are SQVTM and ANQGSEA. Trimming removed 7 bases from V and 0 bases from J, with 15 bases in between. The CDR3 contains 14 residues. CDR3 residues: CSAERGKANYGYTI. For the CDR3, the DNA is TGCAGCGCCGAGAGAGGGAAGGCTAACTATGGCTACACCATC.

This clonotype was counted a few times. The chain recombines TRBV29-1 with TRBJ2-7; possible D gene TRBD2, 6 bases. V lost 4 bases, J lost 3 bases, and 13 bases lay in between. This CDR3 has 13 residues. From germline, CDR1 is SQVTM and CDR2 ANQGSEA. The CDR3 reads CSVGGGTYYEQYF. CDR3 nucleotides: TGCAGCGTTGGCGGAGGGACTTACTACGAGCAGTACTTC.

On this clonotype: One junction end disagrees with the germline gene, perhaps due to a read error. This sequence joins TRBV4-1 and TRBJ1-2, with D unresolved. This CDR3 spans 13 amino acids. Germline V CDR1 and CDR2: MGHRA, YSYEKL. CDR3 nucleotide sequence: TGCACCAGCAGCCAACCATATATCTATGGCTACATCTTC. Protein product: CTSSQPYIYGYIF.

This clonotype was counted at least ten times. The chain combines TRBV7-9 with TRBJ2-7, with unresolved D. This CDR3 comprises 12 residues. The V gene's germline CDR1 is SEHNR and CDR2 FQNEAQ (reference sequence). V was shortened by 4 bases and J by 11 bases, with 15 bases between the two germline ends. CDR3 sequence reads: CASSSGLTTKYF. The DNA for the CDR3 is TGTGCCAGCAGCTCCGGCTTGACAACAAAGTACTTC.

This clonotype occurred a few times. A much larger clonotype is one base distant, so this may be a read error. The chain links TRBV12-3 or TRBV12-4 to TRBJ1-1, with D possibly TRBD1 on 5 matching bases. The CDR3 contains 13 residues. The chain's CDR3 is CVSRITPGQKAFF. In nucleotides, the CDR3 is TGTGTCAGCAGAATAACACCGGGGCAGAAAGCTTTCTTT.

This chain connects TRBV5-4 to TRBJ2-1; TRBD1 or TRBD2 may be the D gene (5 bases each). Between the trimmed V and J ends, which lost 6 bases and 6 bases, there was a span of 13 bases. Germline V gene lookup returns CDR1 SGHNT and CDR2 YYREEE (reference sequence). This CDR3 is 13 amino acids long. The chain's CDR3 is CASNIIGTNEQFF. In nucleotides, the CDR3 is TGTGCCAGCAACATAATAGGGACCAATGAGCAGTTCTTC.

Points on this clonotype: A much larger clone lies one base from this, so it may be a read error. The chain has TRBV6-5 and TRBJ1-2; 7 nucleotides match TRBD1. The CDR3 loop spans 14 amino acids. J was trimmed by 4 bases and V by 6 bases; bases with no gene match: 8. Germline V CDR1 and CDR2: MNHEY, SVGAGI. The CDR3 DNA is TGTGCCAGCAGAGAGGGGGCGCAGGTCTATGGCTACACCTTC. It translates to CASREGAQVYGYTF.

Comment on this clonotype: A much larger clone is a single base away; this may be a read error. This rearrangement joins TRBV18 to TRBJ1-2, with D perhaps matching TRBD1 (5 bases). V was trimmed by 0 bases and J by 7 bases, leaving 12 bases between them. Germline V gene data show CDR1 as KGHSH and CDR2 as LQKENI. The CDR3 has 14 residues. The CDR3 DNA is TGTGCCAGCTCACCACCAACCGGGACGTTTGGCTACACCTTC. Its translation: CASSPPTGTFGYTF.

The chain carries TRBV12-3 or TRBV12-4 and TRBJ1-1; no clear D gene. This CDR3 spans 12 amino acids. The CDR3 DNA reads as TGTACGAGCGGGCGGCGAACCGCGGATGCTTTCTTT. The encoded protein is CTSGRRTADAFF.

Points on this clonotype: At one boundary the junction diverges from the germline segment, which might be a read error. The J gene is TRBJ2-6, the V gene TRBV28; a possible D gene is TRBD1 (6 bases). This CDR3 is built from 16 residues. CDR1 is MDHEN, CDR2 SYDVKM, per germline. The CDR3 coding sequence is TGTGCCTGCAGTTCTCTCAGGGGCTCTGGGGCCAACGTCCTAACTTTC. Protein product: CACSSLRGSGANVLTF.

For this clonotype: The junction departs from the called germline gene at one end, perhaps through a read error. CDR3: CASSFSRGTVTQYF. The CDR3, as DNA: TGTGCCAGCAGTTTCAGCAGGGGCACAGTTACGCAGTATTTT. The V and J genes are TRBV12-3 or TRBV12-4 and TRBJ2-3, with a tentative D call TRBD1 (6 bases). This CDR3 comprises 14 residues.

Notes on this clonotype: One base away lies a much larger clone, so this may be a sequencing read error. This chain uses TRBV6-2 or TRBV6-3 with TRBJ2-5, with D unresolved. The V end was cut by 6 bases, the J end by 7 bases, with 12 bases between. The CDR3 runs to 12 residues. In germline, CDR1 is MNHEY, CDR2 SVGEGT. Here the CDR3 DNA reads TGTGCCAGCAGGAGACATGCTGGGACCCAGTACTTC. Its protein is CASRRHAGTQYF.

The chain links TRBV4-2 to TRBJ2-2; D is perhaps TRBD1 (7 bases). Germline CDR1 is LGHNA and CDR2 is YNFKEQ. The CDR3 runs 17 residues. V shed 0 bases and J shed 6 bases, with 17 bases lying between them. The CDR3 DNA follows: TGTGCCAGCAGCCAAGATTATCGCAGGGGGGCCTCCGGGGAGCTGTTTTTT. Residues: CASSQDYRRGASGELFF.

A word on this clonotype: This may arise from a read error, as a much more abundant clone is one base away. J is TRBJ1-6 and V is TRBV5-4; 10 bases align to TRBD1. V was clipped by 4 bases and J by 6 bases; unmatched bases: 10. CDR3 size: 17 residues. Germline V gene sequence: CDR1 SGHNT, CDR2 YYREEE (reference sequence). The CDR3 sequence is CASSRTPGQGINSPLHF. The CDR3 bases are TGTGCCAGCAGCCGAACCCCGGGACAGGGGATTAATTCACCCCTCCACTTT.

The chain combines TRBV6-2 or TRBV6-3 with TRBJ2-5; 8 nucleotides line up with TRBD2. CDR3 size: 13 residues. The germline V gene encodes CDR1 MNHEY and CDR2 SVGEGT. CDR3 protein: CVNRRGAQETQYF. CDR3 nucleotide sequence: TGTGTCAACAGGCGGGGGGCGCAAGAGACCCAGTACTTC.

Concerning this clonotype itself: One end of the junction varies from germline; a read error may be responsible. The V and J genes are TRBV6-5 and TRBJ2-1; D perhaps matches TRBD1 (7 bases). Germline V gene data show CDR1 as MNHEY and CDR2 as SVGAGI. The CDR3 loop spans 15 amino acids. The CDR3 region is CGSSLARGPVNEQFF. In DNA form, the CDR3 reads TGTGGCAGCAGCCTAGCGAGGGGGCCTGTGAATGAGCAGTTCTTC.

The chain employs TRBV12-3 or TRBV12-4 and TRBJ1-5; the D is unclear. The J call may be mistaken, given a closer DNA end match to TRBJ2-3. The CDR3 runs 14 residues. The chain's CDR3 is CASSFRANNQPQYF. CDR3 DNA: TGTGCCAGCAGTTTCCGGGCTAACAATCAGCCCCAGTATTTT.

As regards this clonotype: Just one base apart from a much larger clone, this may be a read error. This chain joins TRBV6-5 and TRBJ1-1; TRBD1 might be the D (6 bases). The CDR3 is made up of 15 amino acids. The V end lost 6 bases, the J end lost 3 bases, and 17 bases lay between the germline ends. Looked up from germline, CDR1 is MNHEY and CDR2 is SVGAGI. CDR3 residues: CASSPLDRMDTEAFF. The CDR3 nucleotides read TGTGCCAGCAGCCCTCTTGACAGGATGGACACTGAAGCTTTCTTT.

This clonotype came up once. No conserved phenylalanine or tryptophan is present at the end of the CDR3, so a read error is the likely explanation. This chain connects TRBV20-1 to TRBJ2-3; D possibly corresponds to TRBD1 (6 bases). Germline assignment: CDR1 DFQATT and CDR2 SNEGSKA (reference sequence). The CDR3 covers 14 residues. CDR3 sequence reads: CSARVGWDTDTQYV. The CDR3 bases are TGCAGTGCTAGAGTAGGGTGGGACACAGATACACAGTATGTT.

Worth noting for this clonotype: Sequence at one end of the junction differs from germline and may be a read error. J is TRBJ2-7 and V is TRBV6-6; tentatively, D is TRBD1 (6 bases). This CDR3 comprises 17 residues. Germline CDR1 and CDR2: MNHNY and SVGAGI (reference sequence). The CDR3 here is CASSYRYGQYRNYEQYF. The CDR3 coding sequence is TGTGCCAGTAGTTATAGGTATGGACAGTACCGCAACTACGAGCAGTACTTC.

This clonotype was counted once. Germline is not matched at one junction end, which may reflect a read error. The DNA of the CDR3 is TGTGCCAGCAGCTCCACTGTCCGGGACAGGACCTACGAGCAGTACTTT. Residues: CASSSTVRDRTYEQYF. The chain is built from TRBV5-6 and TRBJ2-7; TRBD1 matches 8 bases. This CDR3 comprises 16 residues. Looked up from germline, CDR1 is SGHDT and CDR2 is YYEEEE.

A note on this clonotype: One end of the junction fails to match germline, which may point to a read error. As DNA, the CDR3 is TGTGCTAGCAGCGGGCTTGTGGGAGTGGTGGAGACCCAGTACTTC. Encoded protein: CASSGLVGVVETQYF. The chain uses TRBV12-3 or TRBV12-4 and TRBJ2-5; tentatively, D is TRBD2 (6 bases). The CDR3 contains 15 residues.

The rearrangement uses TRBV12-3 or TRBV12-4 and TRBJ1-3; 8 bases are a match to TRBD1. The CDR3 has 18 residues. With V trimmed by 5 bases and J by 0 bases, 12 bases remained unmatched. CDR3 nucleotides: TGTGCCAGCAGTCATCCCGGGACAGGAAACGGCTCTGGAAACACCATATATTTT. Amino acids: CASSHPGTGNGSGNTIYF.